This passage covers 8 T cell receptor beta chains from one sample sequenced in a study of shared clonotypes between healthy human individuals. Sequencing was performed with immunoSEQ multiplex PCR; in TCRdb, only in-frame clones are kept and a portion is missing. Of 2,500,000 or so clones listed, less than 95% are singletons. The material sequenced was naive CD4+ T cells from PBMCs. Sample subset: CD45RA+ positively selected. The source of these receptors is a man aged 18-30 years in good health. Some clones in this sample may be carry-over from other donors' samples.

The J gene is TRBJ1-2, the V gene TRBV5-1; 9 bases align to TRBD1. From germline, CDR1 is SGHRS and CDR2 YFSETQ. Trimming took 4 bases from V and 6 from J; bases not matched to a gene: 7. The CDR3 runs to 14 residues. The CDR3 nucleotides read TGCGCCAGCAGCATAAGGACAGGGGACGATGGCTACACCTTC. Its protein product is CASSIRTGDDGYTF.

Details on this clone: This sample includes further DNA sequences coding for the same CDR3. The chain employs TRBV5-1 and TRBJ2-5; TRBD1 might be the D (5 bases). Trimming pared 4 bases from V and 1 base from J, leaving 8 bases between. Germline CDR1 reads SGHRS; CDR2 reads YFSETQ. This CDR3 has 13 residues. The CDR3 DNA reads as TGCGCCAGCAGCCAGGGATCCCAAGAGACCCAGTACTTC. This encodes CASSQGSQETQYF. The full variable domain, its missing parts supplied by reference TRBV5-1 and TRBJ2-5, is KAGVTQTPRYLIKTRGQQVTLSCSPISGHRSVSWYQQTPGQGLQFLFEYFSETQRNKGNFPGRFSGRQFSNSRSEMNVSTLELGDSALYLCASSQGSQETQYFGPGTRLLVL.

The rearrangement links TRBV7-2 to TRBJ1-4, with D unclear. Trimming removed 2 bases at V and 8 bases at J, with 6 bases between. This CDR3 contains 12 residues. CDR1 and CDR2 from the germline V gene are SGHTA and FQGNSA. CDR3 loop: CASSLFQEKLFF. As DNA, the CDR3 is TGTGCCAGCAGCTTATTCCAGGAAAAACTGTTTTTT. Full variable domain (remainder filled in from reference TRBV7-2 and TRBJ1-4): GAGVSQSPSNKVTEKGKDVELRCDPISGHTALYWYRQSLGQGLEFLIYFQGNSAPDKSGLPSDRFSAERTGGSVSTLTIQRTQQEDSAVYLCASSLFQEKLFFGSGTQLSVL.

This rearrangement joins TRBV27 to TRBJ2-7; D remains unclear. This CDR3 spans 15 amino acids. V was clipped by 5 bases and J by 6 bases, with 20 bases between them. Per the germline V gene, CDR1 is MNHEY and CDR2 is SMNVEV (reference sequence). The CDR3 reads CASSPRPFGVPEQYF. The CDR3 region has the DNA TGTGCCAGCAGTCCTCGACCATTTGGGGTTCCCGAGCAGTACTTC.

In regard to this clone: The identical CDR3 is also encoded by other nucleotide sequences in the sample. V is TRBV28 and J is TRBJ2-7, with TRBD2 as a possible D gene (5 bases). The CDR3 has 14 residues. Germline V lookup: CDR1 MDHEN, CDR2 SYDVKM. Between the trimmed V and J ends, which lost 2 bases and 0 bases, there was a span of 8 bases. The CDR3 sequence: CASSLPGSSYEQYF. CDR3 DNA sequence: TGTGCCAGCAGTTTACCGGGGAGCTCCTACGAGCAGTACTTC. The variable domain in full, with the rest retrieved from reference TRBV28 and TRBJ2-7, is DVKVTQSSRYLVKRTGEKVFLECVQDMDHENMFWYRQDPGLGLRLIYFSYDVKMKEKGDIPEGYSVSREKKERFSLILESASTNQTSMYLCASSLPGSSYEQYFGPGTRLTVT.

For the CDR3, the DNA is TGTGCCAGCAGCTTAAGTCCTAGCTCCTATAATTCACCCCTCCACTTT. Its protein is CASSLSPSSYNSPLHF. This rearrangement joins TRBV7-9 to TRBJ1-6, with no clear D. The CDR3 consists of 16 residues. Trimming shortened V by 2 bases and J by 0 bases, and 8 bases separated the two germline ends. In germline, CDR1 is SEHNR, CDR2 FQNEAQ (reference sequence).

The chain is built from TRBV10-3 and TRBJ2-3; D gene ambiguous. The CDR3 is made up of 14 amino acids. The V gene's germline CDR1 is ENHRY and CDR2 SYGVKD. The V and J ends lost 7 bases and 2 bases respectively, with 13 bases between them. The CDR3 spells CAINAGVPTDTQYF. In DNA form, the CDR3 reads TGTGCCATCAATGCAGGCGTACCCACAGATACGCAGTATTTT.

In the case of this clone: Distinct nucleotide sequences in the sample also encode this CDR3. The rearrangement uses TRBV7-2 and TRBJ1-2; D may be TRBD1 (6 bases). The CDR3 sequence is 13 residues long. Germline-derived CDR1 and CDR2 are SGHTA and FQGNSA. Trimming stripped 4 bases from V and 3 bases from J, with 9 bases between. The CDR3 nucleotides are TGTGCCAGCAGCTCACAGGGTTACTATGGCTACACCTTC. It codes for CASSSQGYYGYTF.